These 15 T cell receptor beta chains share one sample of origin, sequenced in a study of OX40 agonist ivuxolimab in advanced cancers. This table comes from immunoSEQ multiplex PCR, and its TCRdb copy is limited to in-frame clones, with some not included. The table includes roughly 70,000 clones, about 86% detected once. The specimen comprised CD4+ or CD8+ T cells sorted from blood, sampled in a trial of the OX40 agonist ivuxolimab. The receptors here all came from an adult with an advanced solid tumor such as melanoma, head and neck, liver or kidney cancer.

The genes are TRBV5-4 and TRBJ2-1, with TRBD2 matching 8 bases. CDR1 is SGHNT, CDR2 YYREEE, per germline (reference sequence). The J segment lost 4 bases and the V segment lost 4 bases, leaving 10 bases of the junction unmatched. The length of the CDR3 is 16 residues. The CDR3 DNA reads as TGTGCCAGCAGCCCCGCGGGGGGCCAGTCGTACAATGAGCAGTTCTTC. Translated, it gives CASSPAGGQSYNEQFF.

The chain employs TRBV30 and TRBJ1-6; D possibly corresponds to TRBD1 (5 bases). Germline values: CDR1 GTSNPN, CDR2 SVGIG (reference sequence). This CDR3 contains 14 residues. Trimming removed 2 bases at V and 7 bases at J, with 12 bases between. The CDR3 reads CAWSFRGGNSPLHF. For the CDR3, the DNA is TGTGCCTGGAGTTTTAGGGGAGGGAATTCACCCCTCCACTTT.

The chain combines TRBV19 with TRBJ1-5; weak D call: TRBD1 (5 bases). The CDR3 extends over 13 amino acids. V dropped 5 bases and J dropped 6 bases, with 11 bases sitting between them. Germline CDR1 LNHDA, CDR2 SQIVND (reference sequence). In DNA form, the CDR3 reads TGTGCCAGTAGTGGCAGGGATCTTCAGCCCCAGCATTTT. Its protein product is CASSGRDLQPQHF.

This clone was observed a handful of times. The genes are TRBV19 and TRBJ1-5; 10 bases map to TRBD1. From germline, CDR1 is LNHDA and CDR2 SQIVND (reference sequence). Germline trimming cut 4 bases from V and 1 base from J; bases unmatched to any gene: 1. The CDR3 contains 15 residues. The chain's CDR3 is CASSRDRGSNQPQHF. The CDR3 DNA is TGTGCCAGTAGTAGGGACAGGGGAAGCAATCAGCCCCAGCATTTT.

The J gene is TRBJ2-2, the V gene TRBV21-1; TRBD1 reflects the table's D call only, with no check against the DNA. TRBV21-1 is a pseudogene. There are 16 residues in the CDR3. DNA for the CDR3: TGTGCCAGCAGCAGGTGGGACAGGGGGGGAACCGGGGAGCTGTTTTTT. Its translation: CASSRWDRGGTGELFF.

V usage is TRBV19 and J usage is TRBJ2-7; D is uncertain. This CDR3 has 13 amino acids. Trimming stripped 9 bases from V and 0 bases from J, with 12 bases between. CDR1 is LNHDA, CDR2 SQIVND, per germline (reference sequence). The CDR3 nucleotides are TGTGCCAGCACCCCCGCAGGCTCCTACGAGCAGTACTTC. It translates to CASTPAGSYEQYF. Full variable domain (outside the CDR3, taken from reference TRBV19 and TRBJ2-7): DGGITQSPKYLFRKEGQNVTLSCEQNLNHDAMYWYRQDPGQGLRLIYYSQIVNDFQKGDIAEGYSVSREKKESFPLTVTSAQKNPTAFYLCASTPAGSYEQYFGPGTRLTVT.

The chain recombines TRBV27 with TRBJ2-1, with D possibly being TRBD2 (7 bases). Trimming took 6 bases from V and 15 from J, leaving 21 bases between them. This CDR3 region has 13 residues. Germline CDR1 reads MNHEY; CDR2 reads SMNVEV (reference sequence). The CDR3: CASRPPYGGGGFF. The CDR3 DNA sequence: TGTGCCAGCAGACCTCCGTACGGGGGCGGGGGGTTCTTC.

The V gene is TRBV30, the J gene TRBJ1-2; TRBD1 is a possible D gene (6 bases). Trimming shortened V by 3 bases and J by 10 bases, and 15 bases separated the two germline ends. CDR3 length equals 12 residues. From germline, CDR1 is GTSNPN and CDR2 SVGIG (reference sequence). This CDR3 reads CAWRRYREAYTF. The CDR3 DNA is TGTGCCTGGAGGAGATACAGGGAGGCCTACACCTTC.

CDR3 in amino acids: CASSYSDRGTDTQYF. CDR3 sequence (DNA): TGTGCCAGCAGTTACTCGGACAGGGGTACAGATACGCAGTATTTT. V gene TRBV6-5 combines with J gene TRBJ2-3; 9 bases agree with TRBD1. The junction had 1 base not matched to a gene; V was cut back by 0 bases and J by 3 bases. Germline V gene lookup returns CDR1 MNHEY and CDR2 SVGAGI. The CDR3 is made up of 15 amino acids.

V gene TRBV6-5 combines with J gene TRBJ2-1; D is unclear. The CDR3 spans 13 residues. Looked up from germline, CDR1 is MNHEY and CDR2 is SVGAGI. The V and J ends lost 7 bases and 3 bases respectively, with 10 bases between them. Here the CDR3 DNA reads TGTGCCAGCACCCGACGGAGCTACAATGAGCAGTTCTTC. It specifies CASTRRSYNEQFF.

V usage is TRBV19 and J usage is TRBJ2-1; 7 bases are a match to TRBD2. The CDR3 length is 17 residues. The ends lost 4 bases at V and 3 bases at J; junction bases unmatched: 12. CDR1 LNHDA and CDR2 SQIVND come from the germline V gene (reference sequence). The CDR3 loop is CASSTPKEAGDYNEQFF. For the CDR3, the DNA is TGTGCCAGTAGTACCCCTAAGGAGGCGGGGGACTACAATGAGCAGTTCTTC.

A few counts support this clone. This chain uses TRBV4-3 with TRBJ1-6, with D uncertain. The CDR3 extends over 15 amino acids. Germline CDR1 LGHNA, CDR2 YSLEER. V gave up 0 bases and J gave up 5 bases, with 8 bases separating them. The CDR3 reads CASSQEGPNNSPLHF. DNA for the CDR3: TGCGCCAGCAGCCAAGAAGGTCCCAATAATTCACCCCTCCACTTT.

V gene TRBV4-1 combines with J gene TRBJ1-1; a weak D match, TRBD1 (5 bases). The CDR3 totals 15 residues. Between the trimmed V and J ends, which lost 3 bases and 0 bases, there was a span of 11 bases. Germline loops: CDR1 MGHRA, CDR2 YSYEKL. CDR3: CASSQGRLMNTEAFF. DNA of the CDR3: TGCGCCAGCAGCCAGGGACGGCTCATGAACACTGAAGCTTTCTTT.

The rearrangement links TRBV30 to TRBJ2-3; D not resolved. The CDR3 covers 13 residues. Germline lookup yields CDR1 GTSNPN and CDR2 SVGIG (reference sequence). Trimming stripped 0 bases from V and 6 bases from J, with 10 bases between. CDR3 DNA sequence: TGTGCCTGGAGTGTACTGTTGGTGGATACGCAGTATTTT. Translated: CAWSVLLVDTQYF.

This chain uses TRBV27 with TRBJ1-5; D is undetermined. The length of the CDR3 is 13 residues. V was cut by 3 bases and J by 2 bases, with 5 bases left in between. Germline-derived CDR1 and CDR2 are MNHEY and SMNVEV (reference sequence). The CDR3 protein is CASSFLGNQPQHF. Here the CDR3 DNA reads TGTGCCAGCAGTTTCCTAGGCAATCAGCCCCAGCATTTT.